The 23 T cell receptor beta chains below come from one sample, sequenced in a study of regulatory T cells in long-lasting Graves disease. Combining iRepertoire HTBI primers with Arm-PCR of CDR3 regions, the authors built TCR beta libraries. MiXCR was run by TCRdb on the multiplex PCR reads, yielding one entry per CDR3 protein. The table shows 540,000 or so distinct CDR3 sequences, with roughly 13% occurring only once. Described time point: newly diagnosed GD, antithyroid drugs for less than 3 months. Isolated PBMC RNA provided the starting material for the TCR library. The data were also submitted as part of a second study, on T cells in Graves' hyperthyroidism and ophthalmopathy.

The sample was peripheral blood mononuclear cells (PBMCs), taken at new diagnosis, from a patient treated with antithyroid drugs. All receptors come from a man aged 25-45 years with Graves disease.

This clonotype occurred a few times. The CDR3 loop reads CAISGFDSYNEQFF. DNA of the CDR3: TGTGCCATCAGTGGGTTTGACAGTTACAATGAGCAGTTCTTC. The gene calls are TRBV10-3 and TRBJ2-1; tentative D call: TRBD1 (5 bases). There are 14 residues in the CDR3. Trimming stripped 4 bases from V and 4 bases from J, with 11 bases between. Germline CDR1 is ENHRY and CDR2 is SYGVKD.

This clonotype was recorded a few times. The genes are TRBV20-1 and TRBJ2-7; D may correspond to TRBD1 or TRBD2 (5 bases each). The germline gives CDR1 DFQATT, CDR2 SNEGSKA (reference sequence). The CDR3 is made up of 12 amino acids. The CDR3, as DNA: TGCAATGCGGACGGGGCGGACTACGAGCAGTACTTC. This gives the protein CNADGADYEQYF.

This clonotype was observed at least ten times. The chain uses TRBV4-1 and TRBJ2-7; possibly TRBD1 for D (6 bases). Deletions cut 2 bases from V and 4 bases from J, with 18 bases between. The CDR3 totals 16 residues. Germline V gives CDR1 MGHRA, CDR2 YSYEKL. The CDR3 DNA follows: TGCGCCAGCAGCCAACGTTGGACAGCCATGGGGTACGAGCAGTACTTC. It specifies CASSQRWTAMGYEQYF.

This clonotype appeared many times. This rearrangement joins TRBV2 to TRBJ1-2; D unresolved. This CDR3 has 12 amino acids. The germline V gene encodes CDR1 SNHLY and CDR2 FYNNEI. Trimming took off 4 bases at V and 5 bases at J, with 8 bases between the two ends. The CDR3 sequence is CASSANGYGYTF. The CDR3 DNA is TGTGCCAGCAGTGCTAATGGATATGGCTACACCTTC.

The CDR3 reads CASSQGPFTGELFF. The DNA for the CDR3 is TGTGCCAGCAGCCAAGGGCCGTTCACCGGGGAGCTGTTTTTT. The chain couples TRBV14 to TRBJ2-2; unclear D gene. CDR3 length: 14 residues. Germline lookup yields CDR1 SGHDN and CDR2 FVKESK. V gave up 1 base and J gave up 4 bases, with 7 bases separating them.

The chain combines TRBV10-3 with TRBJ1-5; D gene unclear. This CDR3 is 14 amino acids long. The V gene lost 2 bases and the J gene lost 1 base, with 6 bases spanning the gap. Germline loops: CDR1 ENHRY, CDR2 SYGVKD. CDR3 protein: CAISELGSNQPQHF. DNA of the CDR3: TGTGCCATCAGTGAGCTAGGGAGCAATCAGCCCCAGCATTTT.

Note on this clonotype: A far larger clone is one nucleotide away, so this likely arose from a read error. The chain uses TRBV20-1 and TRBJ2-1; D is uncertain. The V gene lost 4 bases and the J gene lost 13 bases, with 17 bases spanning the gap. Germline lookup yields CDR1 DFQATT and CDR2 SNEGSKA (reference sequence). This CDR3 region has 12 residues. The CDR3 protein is CSANRALETQFF. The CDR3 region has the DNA TGCAGTGCTAACCGGGCCCTGGAGACCCAGTTCTTC.

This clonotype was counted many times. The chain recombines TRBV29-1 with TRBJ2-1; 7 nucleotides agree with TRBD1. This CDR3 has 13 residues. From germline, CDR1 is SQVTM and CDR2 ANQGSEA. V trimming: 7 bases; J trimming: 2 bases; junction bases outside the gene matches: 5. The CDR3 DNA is TGCAGCGCCCCGGGACAGCCCTACAATGAGCAGTTCTTC. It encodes CSAPGQPYNEQFF.

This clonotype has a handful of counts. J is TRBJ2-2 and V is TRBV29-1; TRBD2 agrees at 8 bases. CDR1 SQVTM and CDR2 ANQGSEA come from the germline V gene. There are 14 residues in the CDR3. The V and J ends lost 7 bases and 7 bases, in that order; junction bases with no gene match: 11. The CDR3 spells CSAPSGLAGGELFF. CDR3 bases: TGCAGCGCCCCTTCTGGACTAGCCGGCGGGGAGCTGTTTTTT.

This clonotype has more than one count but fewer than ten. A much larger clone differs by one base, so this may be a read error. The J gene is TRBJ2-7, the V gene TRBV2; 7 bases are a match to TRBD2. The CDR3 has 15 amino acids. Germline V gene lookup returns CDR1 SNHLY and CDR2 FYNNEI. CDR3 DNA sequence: TGTGTCAGCAGTGAAGGGCTAGCGGACGACTACGAGCAGTACTTC. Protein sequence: CVSSEGLADDYEQYF.

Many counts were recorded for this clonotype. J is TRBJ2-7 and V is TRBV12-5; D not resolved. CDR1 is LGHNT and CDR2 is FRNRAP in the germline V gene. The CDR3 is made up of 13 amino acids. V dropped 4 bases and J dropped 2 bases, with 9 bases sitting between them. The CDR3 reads CASGSLGPYEQYF. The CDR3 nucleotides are TGTGCTAGTGGTTCTTTAGGACCCTACGAGCAGTACTTC.

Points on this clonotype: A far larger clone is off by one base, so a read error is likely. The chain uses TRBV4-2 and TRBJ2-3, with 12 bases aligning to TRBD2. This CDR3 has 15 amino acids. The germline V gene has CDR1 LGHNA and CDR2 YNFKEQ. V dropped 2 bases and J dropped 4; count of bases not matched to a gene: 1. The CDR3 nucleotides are TGTGCCAGCAGCCAACTAGCGGGAGGGCCAGATACGCAGTATTTT. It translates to CASSQLAGGPDTQYF.

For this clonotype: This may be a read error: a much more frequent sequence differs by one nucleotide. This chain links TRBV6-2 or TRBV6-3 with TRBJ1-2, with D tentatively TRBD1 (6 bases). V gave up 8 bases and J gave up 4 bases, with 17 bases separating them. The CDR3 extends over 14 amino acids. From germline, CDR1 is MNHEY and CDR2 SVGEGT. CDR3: CASGPRTGIYGYTF. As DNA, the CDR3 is TGTGCCAGCGGGCCCCGTACAGGGATCTATGGCTACACCTTC.

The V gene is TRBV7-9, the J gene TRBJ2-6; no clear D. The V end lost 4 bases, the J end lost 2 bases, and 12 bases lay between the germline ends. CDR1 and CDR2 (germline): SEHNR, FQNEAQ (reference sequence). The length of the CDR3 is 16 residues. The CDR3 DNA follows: TGTGCCAGCAGCTCCCCTAATAGGGCTGGGGCCAACGTCCTGACTTTC. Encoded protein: CASSSPNRAGANVLTF.

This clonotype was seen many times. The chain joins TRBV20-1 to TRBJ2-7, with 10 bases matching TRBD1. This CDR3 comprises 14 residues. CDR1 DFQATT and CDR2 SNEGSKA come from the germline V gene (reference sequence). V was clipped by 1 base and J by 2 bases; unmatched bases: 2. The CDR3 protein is CSARVGTGAYEQYF. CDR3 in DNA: TGCAGTGCTAGAGTCGGGACAGGGGCCTACGAGCAGTACTTC.

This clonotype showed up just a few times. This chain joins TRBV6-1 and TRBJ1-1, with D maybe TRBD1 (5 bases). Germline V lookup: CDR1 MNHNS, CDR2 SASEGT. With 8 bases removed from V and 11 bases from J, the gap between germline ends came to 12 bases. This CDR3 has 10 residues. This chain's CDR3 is CASGGIEAFF. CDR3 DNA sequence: TGTGCCAGCGGGGGGATAGAGGCTTTCTTT.

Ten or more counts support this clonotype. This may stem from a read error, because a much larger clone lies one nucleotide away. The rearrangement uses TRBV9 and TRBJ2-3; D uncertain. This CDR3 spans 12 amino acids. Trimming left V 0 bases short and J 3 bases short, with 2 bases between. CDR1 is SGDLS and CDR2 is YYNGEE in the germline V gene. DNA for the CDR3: TGTGCCAGCAGCGTAGGAACAGATACGCAGTATTTT. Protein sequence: CASSVGTDTQYF.

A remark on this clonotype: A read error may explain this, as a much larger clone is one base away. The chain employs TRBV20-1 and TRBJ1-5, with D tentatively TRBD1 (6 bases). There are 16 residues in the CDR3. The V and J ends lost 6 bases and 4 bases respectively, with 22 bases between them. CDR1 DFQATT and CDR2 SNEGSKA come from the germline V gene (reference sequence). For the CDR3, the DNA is TGCAGTGCGGAGAGAGGGTGGGGGCTGGGGAATCAGCCCCAGCATTTT. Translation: CSAERGWGLGNQPQHF.

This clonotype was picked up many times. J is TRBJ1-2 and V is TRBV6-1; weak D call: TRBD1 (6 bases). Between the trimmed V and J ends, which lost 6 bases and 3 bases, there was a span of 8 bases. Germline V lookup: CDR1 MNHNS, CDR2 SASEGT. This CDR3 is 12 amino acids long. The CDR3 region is CASRDSYYGYTF. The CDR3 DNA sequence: TGTGCCAGCAGGGACAGTTACTATGGCTACACCTTC.

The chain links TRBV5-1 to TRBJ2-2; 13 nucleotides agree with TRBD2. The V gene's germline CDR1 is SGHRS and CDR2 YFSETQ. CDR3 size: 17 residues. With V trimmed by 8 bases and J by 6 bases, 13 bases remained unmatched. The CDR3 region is CAREGTSGMPRAGELFF. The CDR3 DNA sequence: TGCGCCAGGGAGGGGACTAGCGGGATGCCTCGCGCCGGGGAGCTGTTTTTT.

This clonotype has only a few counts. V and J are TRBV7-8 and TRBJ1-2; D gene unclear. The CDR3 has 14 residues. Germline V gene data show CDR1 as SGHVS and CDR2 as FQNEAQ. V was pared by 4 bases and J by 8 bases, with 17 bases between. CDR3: CASSSPGVDGGYTF. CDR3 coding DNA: TGTGCCAGCAGCTCCCCCGGCGTGGATGGAGGCTACACCTTC.

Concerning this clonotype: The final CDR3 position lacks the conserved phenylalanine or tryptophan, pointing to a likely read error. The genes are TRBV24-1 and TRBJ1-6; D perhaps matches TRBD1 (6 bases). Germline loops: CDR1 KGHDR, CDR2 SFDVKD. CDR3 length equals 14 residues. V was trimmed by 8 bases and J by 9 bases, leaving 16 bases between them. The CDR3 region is CATIRQGLASPLHL. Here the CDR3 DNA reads TGTGCCACCATTCGTCAGGGGCTCGCTTCACCCCTCCACTTG.

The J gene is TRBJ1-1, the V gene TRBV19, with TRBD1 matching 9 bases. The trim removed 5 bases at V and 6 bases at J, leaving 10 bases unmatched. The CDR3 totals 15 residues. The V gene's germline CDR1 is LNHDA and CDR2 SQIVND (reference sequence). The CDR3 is CASSGQGSRTAEAFF. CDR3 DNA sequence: TGTGCCAGTAGTGGACAGGGGAGTAGGACGGCTGAAGCTTTCTTT.